A selection of T cell receptor beta chains follows, all from one sample in a study of blood T cells in healthy people across ages. TCRdb fed the 5' RACE reads into MiXCR, producing one record per CDR3 protein. The sample has roughly 700,000 distinct CDR3 sequences; 20% to 30% are singletons. This sample also appeared in a second study, on T cells of mothers and their children.

The sequenced material came from blood. The source is a boy aged 5 to 17 in good health. CDR3s include the opening cysteine and the closing phenylalanine or tryptophan. A D gene is named only where the DNA matches it firmly. Clone size is shown for a subset of rows, as once, few, many or a class of expanded clone.

v_call,j_call,d_call,clone_size,cdr3_aa,cdr3_nt
TRBV19,TRBJ2-2,TRBD1,few,CASRPQGAGGELFF,TGTGCCAGTAGGCCACAGGGGGCAGGCGGGGAGCTGTTTTTT
TRBV3-1,TRBJ2-5,.,many,CASSPGGVSATQYF,TGTGCCAGCAGCCCCGGCGGGGTTAGTGCGACCCAGTACTTC
TRBV27,TRBJ1-1,.,.,CASSSRNTGYTEAFF,TGTGCCAGCAGTTCCAGAAACACGGGCTACACTGAAGCTTTCTTT
TRBV29-1,TRBJ1-2,.,.,CSVGSFGGADGYTF,TGCAGCGTTGGATCTTTTGGAGGGGCCGATGGCTACACCTTC
TRBV27,TRBJ2-3,.,.,CASSSGPGDTQYF,TGTGCCAGCAGTTCGGGCCCAGGAGATACGCAGTATTTT
TRBV12-3/TRBV12-4,TRBJ1-2,.,.,CASSSHIRAGGYTF,TGTGCCAGCAGTTCCCACATAAGGGCAGGCGGCTACACCTTC
TRBV9,TRBJ1-2,.,few,CASSVDGQQGYTF,TGTGCCAGCAGCGTAGACGGACAGCAAGGCTACACCTTC
TRBV9,TRBJ2-3,.,few,CASSLEGTPHEHTDTQYF,TGTGCCAGCAGCCTAGAAGGGACACCACACGAACACACAGATACGCAGTATTTT
TRBV29-1,TRBJ2-1,TRBD1,few,CSVLDRIDSYNEQFF,TGCAGCGTTCTGGACAGGATAGACTCCTACAATGAGCAGTTCTTC
TRBV7-9,TRBJ2-3,.,few,CASNPEFNTDTQYF,TGTGCCAGCAACCCGGAGTTTAACACAGATACGCAGTATTTT